Following are 28 T cell receptor beta chains from one sample sequenced in a study of blood T cell repertoires in COVID-19. The data were produced by immunoSEQ multiplex PCR, yet TCRdb's version contains in-frame clones alone and is incomplete. The sample comprises 50,000 to 65,000 clones, about 83% of which are singletons, and more than 4.5% rests with the top ten. The material sequenced was peripheral blood. These receptor sequences come from a man aged 40-49 years with active COVID-19.

This clone has just one count. This rearrangement joins TRBV19 to TRBJ1-2; D possibly corresponds to TRBD1 (5 bases). The CDR3 is made up of 13 amino acids. From germline, CDR1 is LNHDA and CDR2 SQIVND (reference sequence). Between the trimmed V and J ends, which lost 5 bases and 8 bases, there was a span of 15 bases. In nucleotides, the CDR3 is TGTGCCAGTAGTCTTGGGACGGAGGGAGGCTACACCTTC. As protein: CASSLGTEGGYTF.

The chain links TRBV10-1 to TRBJ2-5; a possible D gene is TRBD1 (6 bases). CDR1 and CDR2 (germline): WNHNN, SYGVQD (reference sequence). The CDR3 is 14 residues long. The V gene lost 0 bases and the J gene lost 5 bases, with 10 bases spanning the gap. Written as DNA, the CDR3 is TGCGCCAGCAGTGAGTCTCAGGGGCTGGAGACCCAGTACTTC. It is translated as CASSESQGLETQYF.

The CDR3 is CASRGLDGSTGELFF. CDR3 DNA: TGTGCCAGCAGAGGACTAGATGGTAGCACCGGGGAGCTGTTTTTT. The rearrangement links TRBV7-9 to TRBJ2-2, with 7 bases fitting TRBD2. CDR1 SEHNR and CDR2 FQNEAQ come from the germline V gene (reference sequence). This CDR3 has 15 amino acids. The trim removed 6 bases at V and 4 bases at J, leaving 8 bases unmatched.

The genes are TRBV3-1 (or the pseudogene TRBV3-2) and TRBJ2-5; 7 bases line up with TRBD2. The CDR3 spans 17 residues. Germline trimming cut 0 bases from V and 5 bases from J; bases unmatched to any gene: 12. Germline CDR1 is LGHDT and CDR2 is YNNKEL (reference sequence). Here the CDR3 DNA reads TGTGCCAGCAGCCAAGATCTGGGACTACTCCCCAGGGAGACCCAGTACTTC. Amino acid sequence: CASSQDLGLLPRETQYF.

This chain links TRBV11-1 with TRBJ2-1; TRBD2 matches at 8 bases. V lost 5 bases and J lost 4; bases outside the gene matches: 1. Germline values: CDR1 SGHAT, CDR2 FQDESV (reference sequence). The CDR3 has 13 amino acids. CDR3 in amino acids: CASSRGRYNEQFF. DNA of the CDR3: TGTGCCAGCAGCCGCGGGAGGTACAATGAGCAGTTCTTC. The full variable domain, in which reference TRBV11-1 and TRBJ2-1 provide the parts outside the CDR3, is EAEVAQSPRYKITEKSQAVAFWCDPISGHATLYWYRQILGQGPELLVQFQDESVVDDSQLPKDRFSAERLKGVDSTLKIQPAELGDSAMYLCASSRGRYNEQFFGPGTRLTVL.

The genes are TRBV4-2 and TRBJ2-7; 8 positions match TRBD2. V shed 1 base, J shed 0 bases, and the junction held 8 bases outside the gene matches. This CDR3 has 17 amino acids. CDR1 is LGHNA and CDR2 is YNFKEQ in the germline V gene. The chain's CDR3 is CASSQGDSGAISYEQYF. The CDR3 nucleotides are TGTGCCAGCAGCCAAGGGGATAGCGGGGCCATCTCCTACGAGCAGTACTTC.

V usage is TRBV5-1 and J usage is TRBJ1-1; D gene unclear. Germline CDR1 is SGHRS and CDR2 is YFSETQ. This CDR3 is 14 amino acids long. Trimming cost V 5 bases and J 5 bases, with 16 bases left between them. The CDR3 coding sequence is TGCGCCAGCAGAAAGGGCCCCGCGGGGACTGAAGCTTTCTTT. Its protein product is CASRKGPAGTEAFF.

This clone has a handful of counts. This chain links TRBV28 with TRBJ1-5; 11 bases fit TRBD1. The CDR3 spans 16 residues. Unmatched junction bases numbered 7, after V lost 4 bases and J lost 5 bases. CDR1 MDHEN and CDR2 SYDVKM come from the germline V gene. In DNA form, the CDR3 reads TGTGCCAGCAGTTCCTGGGGACAGGGGGGCGATCAGCCCCAGCATTTT. This codes for CASSSWGQGGDQPQHF.

This chain's CDR3 is CASSIGGGQNQPQHF. In DNA form, the CDR3 reads TGTGCCAGTAGTATAGGGGGGGGGCAGAATCAGCCCCAGCATTTT. This sequence joins TRBV19 and TRBJ1-5; TRBD1 might be the D (6 bases). This CDR3 has 15 amino acids. Germline V gene sequence: CDR1 LNHDA, CDR2 SQIVND (reference sequence). V was pared by 1 base and J by 4 bases, with 11 bases between.

The chain uses TRBV9 and TRBJ2-3; the match to TRBD2 covers 11 bases. CDR3 length equals 17 residues. V gave up 3 bases and J gave up 4 bases; unmatched junction bases: 10. Germline V gene lookup returns CDR1 SGDLS and CDR2 YYNGEE. The CDR3: CASSGGTSGKGADTQYF. The CDR3 DNA sequence: TGTGCCAGCAGCGGAGGGACTAGCGGAAAGGGTGCAGATACGCAGTATTTT.

The chain is built from TRBV7-2 and TRBJ1-2, with D hard to call. V gave up 1 base and J gave up 4 bases, with 13 bases separating them. The length of the CDR3 is 15 residues. The germline V gene encodes CDR1 SGHTA and CDR2 FQGNSA. The CDR3 loop reads CASSLDPVGGYGYTF. The CDR3 DNA sequence: TGTGCCAGCAGCTTAGATCCAGTGGGAGGCTATGGCTACACCTTC.

The chain carries TRBV24-1 and TRBJ2-2; D may be TRBD2 (6 bases). CDR1 and CDR2 from the germline V gene are KGHDR and SFDVKD. Trimming left V 7 bases short and J 7 bases short, with 9 bases between. This CDR3 comprises 12 residues. CDR3 DNA sequence: TGTGCCACCAGCGGGACTCTCGGGGAGCTGTTTTTT. Amino acid sequence: CATSGTLGELFF.

The chain links TRBV7-7 to TRBJ2-1; 7 nucleotides align to TRBD2. Germline V gene sequence: CDR1 SSHAT, CDR2 FNYEAQ (reference sequence). With 0 bases clipped from V and 3 bases from J, the junction kept 11 bases outside the gene matches. This CDR3 region has 18 residues. CDR3 loop: CASSLASGRGAIYNEQFF. For the CDR3, the DNA is TGTGCCAGCAGCTTAGCGTCTGGGAGGGGCGCTATCTACAATGAGCAGTTCTTC.

This clone was recorded once. The rearrangement uses TRBV14 and TRBJ2-7, with D possibly TRBD1 on 5 matching bases. The ends were cut back, 2 bases at V and 4 bases at J, with 15 bases in the middle. The CDR3 length is 15 residues. Germline CDR1 is SGHDN and CDR2 is FVKESK. For the CDR3, the DNA is TGTGCCAGCAGCCAATCAGGGTTTTTCCTTTACGAGCAGTACTTC. Protein sequence: CASSQSGFFLYEQYF.

The genes are TRBV3-1 (or the pseudogene TRBV3-2) and TRBJ2-7; possibly TRBD2 for D (6 bases). V was shortened by 3 bases and J by 0 bases, with 18 bases between the two germline ends. The CDR3 has 17 amino acids. The V gene's germline CDR1 is LGHDT and CDR2 YNNKEL (reference sequence). The CDR3 sequence is CASSHPSGAVSSYEQYF. As DNA, the CDR3 is TGTGCCAGCAGCCACCCCTCGGGAGCTGTAAGCTCCTACGAGCAGTACTTC.

The chain is built from TRBV7-9 and TRBJ2-2, with TRBD2 matching over 12 bases. V lost 4 bases to trimming and J lost 5 bases; unmatched junction nucleotides: 2. There are 15 residues in the CDR3. Germline V gene sequence: CDR1 SEHNR, CDR2 FQNEAQ (reference sequence). CDR3 loop: CASSSLAGGTGELFF. The CDR3, as DNA: TGTGCCAGCAGCTCTCTAGCGGGAGGGACCGGGGAGCTGTTTTTT. The full variable domain, its missing parts supplied by reference TRBV7-9 and TRBJ2-2, is DTGVSQNPRHKITKRGQNVTFRCDPISEHNRLYWYRQTLGQGPEFLTYFQNEAQLEKSRLLSDRFSAERPKGSFSTLEIQRTEQGDSAMYLCASSSLAGGTGELFFGEGSRLTVL.

The count of this clone is one. The rearrangement uses TRBV27 and TRBJ2-3; TRBD2 matches 13 bases. V trimming: 3 bases; J trimming: 3 bases; junction bases outside the gene matches: 21. Germline lookup yields CDR1 MNHEY and CDR2 SMNVEV (reference sequence). The length of the CDR3 is 22 residues. The CDR3 region is CASSFKRQVILAGGPTTDTQYF. The CDR3, as DNA: TGTGCCAGCAGTTTCAAGAGACAGGTTATACTAGCGGGAGGGCCGACGACAGATACGCAGTATTTT.

J is TRBJ1-2 and V is TRBV27; 11 bases agree with TRBD1. Germline lookup yields CDR1 MNHEY and CDR2 SMNVEV (reference sequence). Germline trimming cut 3 bases from V and 7 bases from J; bases unmatched to any gene: 4. The CDR3 covers 14 residues. The CDR3 is CASSLGDRGFGYTF. The DNA for the CDR3 is TGTGCCAGCAGTTTGGGGGACAGGGGGTTTGGCTACACCTTC.

V is TRBV19 and J is TRBJ1-3; no clear D gene. Germline V CDR1 and CDR2: LNHDA, SQIVND (reference sequence). V lost 3 bases to trimming and J lost 4 bases, with 7 bases between them. This CDR3 is built from 13 residues. Here the CDR3 DNA reads TGTGCCAGTAGTATTTGGCCAGGAAACACCATATATTTT. Encoded protein: CASSIWPGNTIYF.

This clone was seen more than once but under ten times. This chain uses TRBV9 with TRBJ2-1; 7 bases are shared with TRBD2. V dropped 3 bases and J dropped 10; count of bases not matched to a gene: 4. Germline V gene data show CDR1 as SGDLS and CDR2 as YYNGEE. There are 12 residues in the CDR3. The CDR3 nucleotides are TGTGCCAGCAGCGAACTAGCGAGGGAGCAGTTCTTC. It yields the protein CASSELAREQFF.

This sequence joins TRBV30 and TRBJ1-1; unclear D gene. Per germline, CDR1 GTSNPN and CDR2 SVGIG (reference sequence). Trimming removed 0 bases at V and 1 base at J, with 12 bases between. The CDR3 has 15 amino acids. The DNA for the CDR3 is TGTGCCTGGAGTGTACTCGGTGCGGCGAACACTGAAGCTTTCTTT. Translation: CAWSVLGAANTEAFF.

Details on this clone: Germline is not matched at one junction end, which may reflect a read error. The genes are TRBV13 and TRBJ2-3; 9 positions agree with TRBD1. Germline values: CDR1 PRHDT, CDR2 FYEKMQ (reference sequence). The CDR3 is 13 residues long. The CDR3 is CASSPTLQGARNF. The CDR3 DNA reads as TGTGCCAGCAGCCCCACCCTACAGGGGGCGAGGAATTTT. The whole variable domain, remainder taken from reference TRBV13 and TRBJ2-3, is AAGVIQSPRHLIKEKRETATLKCYPIPRHDTVYWYQQGPGQDPQFLISFYEKMQSDKGSIPDRFSAQQFSDYHSELNMSSLELGDSALYFCASSPTLQGARNFGPGTRLTVL.

The chain combines TRBV3-1 (or the pseudogene TRBV3-2) with TRBJ2-7; tentatively, D is TRBD1 (6 bases). The germline V gene has CDR1 LGHDT and CDR2 YNNKEL (reference sequence). The CDR3 length is 15 residues. Trimming cost V 1 base and J 2 bases, with 12 bases left between them. The CDR3 here is CASSQGPGTTYEQYF. The DNA of the CDR3 is TGTGCCAGCAGCCAAGGGCCCGGGACAACCTACGAGCAGTACTTC.

This clone was detected only once. The rearrangement joins TRBV5-1 to TRBJ2-3, with 12 bases aligning to TRBD2. Trimming took 1 base from V and 6 from J; bases not matched to a gene: 3. The CDR3 is 15 amino acids. Germline V CDR1 and CDR2: SGHRS, YFSETQ. The chain's CDR3 is CASSLPSGRADTQYF. As DNA, the CDR3 is TGCGCCAGCAGCTTGCCTAGCGGGAGGGCGGATACGCAGTATTTT. Combining the CDR3 with reference TRBV5-1 and TRBJ2-3 gives the whole variable domain KAGVTQTPRYLIKTRGQQVTLSCSPISGHRSVSWYQQTPGQGLQFLFEYFSETQRNKGNFPGRFSGRQFSNSRSEMNVSTLELGDSALYLCASSLPSGRADTQYFGPGTRLTVL.

This sequence joins TRBV28 and TRBJ1-5; 9 bases map to TRBD1. The V and J ends lost 8 bases and 6 bases, in that order; junction bases with no gene match: 8. The length of the CDR3 is 14 residues. Germline V gene sequence: CDR1 MDHEN, CDR2 SYDVKM. The CDR3 protein is CASRDRGDGQPQHF. Here the CDR3 DNA reads TGTGCCAGCCGCGACAGGGGGGACGGTCAGCCCCAGCATTTT. Looking up the rest from reference TRBV28 and TRBJ1-5 gives the full variable domain: DVKVTQSSRYLVKRTGEKVFLECVQDMDHENMFWYRQDPGLGLRLIYFSYDVKMKEKGDIPEGYSVSREKKERFSLILESASTNQTSMYLCASRDRGDGQPQHFGDGTRLSIL.

The V call is TRBV18, the J call TRBJ1-2; D is possibly TRBD1 (6 bases). Germline CDR1 KGHSH, CDR2 LQKENI. This CDR3 has 13 amino acids. The V end lost 3 bases, the J end lost 14 bases, and 19 bases lay between the germline ends. The CDR3 protein is CASSPTSGEMWTF. The CDR3 nucleotides are TGTGCCAGCTCACCTACCTCAGGGGAAATGTGGACCTTC. Variable domain in full (rest from reference TRBV18 and TRBJ1-2): NAGVMQNPRHLVRRRGQEARLRCSPMKGHSHVYWYRQLPEEGLKFMVYLQKENIIDESGMPKERFSAEFPKEGPSILRIQQVVRGDSAAYFCASSPTSGEMWTFGSGTRLTVV.

The V call is TRBV5-1, the J call TRBJ1-4; the D is unclear. The CDR3 sequence is 14 residues long. With 0 bases removed from V and 2 bases from J, the gap between germline ends came to 5 bases. Germline lookup yields CDR1 SGHRS and CDR2 YFSETQ. CDR3 in amino acids: CASSLVTTNEKLFF. The CDR3 bases are TGCGCCAGCAGCTTGGTAACTACTAATGAAAAACTGTTTTTT.

This clone was detected only once. The V and J genes are TRBV9 and TRBJ2-7; possible D gene TRBD2, 6 bases. Trimming took 3 bases from V and 4 from J, leaving 20 bases between them. Germline V gene sequence: CDR1 SGDLS, CDR2 YYNGEE. The CDR3 is 16 amino acids. The CDR3 DNA is TGTGCCAGCAGCGACGGCCGGGGGTGGGACTCGTACGAGCAGTACTTC. Translation: CASSDGRGWDSYEQYF.